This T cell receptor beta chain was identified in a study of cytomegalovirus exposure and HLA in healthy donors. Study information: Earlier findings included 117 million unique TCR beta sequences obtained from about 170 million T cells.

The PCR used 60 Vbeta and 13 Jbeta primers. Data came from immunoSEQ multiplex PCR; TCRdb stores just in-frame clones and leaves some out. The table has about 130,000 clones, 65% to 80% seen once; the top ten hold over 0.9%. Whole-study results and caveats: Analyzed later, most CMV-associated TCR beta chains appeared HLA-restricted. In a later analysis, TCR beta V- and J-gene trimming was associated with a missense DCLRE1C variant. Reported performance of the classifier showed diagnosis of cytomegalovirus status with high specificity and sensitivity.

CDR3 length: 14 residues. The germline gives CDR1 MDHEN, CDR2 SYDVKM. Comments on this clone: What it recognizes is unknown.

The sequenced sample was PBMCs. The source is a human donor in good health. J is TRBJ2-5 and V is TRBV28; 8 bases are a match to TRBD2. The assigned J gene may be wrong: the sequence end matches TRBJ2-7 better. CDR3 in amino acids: CASSFGGDSYEQYF. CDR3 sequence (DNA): TGTGCCAGCAGTTTCGGGGGGGATTCCTACGAGCAGTACTTC.